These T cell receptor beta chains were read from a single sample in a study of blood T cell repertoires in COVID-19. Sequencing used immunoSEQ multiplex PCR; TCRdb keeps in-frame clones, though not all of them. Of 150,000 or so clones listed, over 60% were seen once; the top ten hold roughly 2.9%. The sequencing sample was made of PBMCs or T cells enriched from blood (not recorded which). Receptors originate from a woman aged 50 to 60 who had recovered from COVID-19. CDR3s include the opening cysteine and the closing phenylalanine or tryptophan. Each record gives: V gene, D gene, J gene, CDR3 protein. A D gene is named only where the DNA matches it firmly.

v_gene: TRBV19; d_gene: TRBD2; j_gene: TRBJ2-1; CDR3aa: CASSPSGSPYNEQFF
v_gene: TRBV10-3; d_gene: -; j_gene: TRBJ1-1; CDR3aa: CAITRTGSRGNTEAFF
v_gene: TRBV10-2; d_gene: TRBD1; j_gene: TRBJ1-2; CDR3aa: CASSSQGVDYGYTF
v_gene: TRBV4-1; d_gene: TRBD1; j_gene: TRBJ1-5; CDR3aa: CASSQDRGLQPQHF
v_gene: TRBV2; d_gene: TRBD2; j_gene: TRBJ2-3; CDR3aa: CASRGGLAVTDTQYF
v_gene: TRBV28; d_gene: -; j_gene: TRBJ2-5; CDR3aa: CASSTRQVQETQYF
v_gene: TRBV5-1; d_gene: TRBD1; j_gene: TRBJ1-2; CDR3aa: CASSLSGTDYGYTF
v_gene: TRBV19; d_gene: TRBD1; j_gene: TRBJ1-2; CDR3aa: CASKATGGHGYTF
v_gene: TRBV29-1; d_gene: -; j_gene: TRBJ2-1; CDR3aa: CSGARGLEQFF
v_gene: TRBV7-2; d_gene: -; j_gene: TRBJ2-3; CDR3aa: CASSLSQGPTDTQYF
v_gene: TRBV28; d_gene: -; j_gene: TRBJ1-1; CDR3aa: CASSSDGTEAFF
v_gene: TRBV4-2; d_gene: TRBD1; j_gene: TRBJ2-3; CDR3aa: CASSQDYRGLDTQYF
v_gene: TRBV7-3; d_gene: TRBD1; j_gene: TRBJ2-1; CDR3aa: CASSLTGQGVHEQFF
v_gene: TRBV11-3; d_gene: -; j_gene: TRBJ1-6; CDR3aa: CASSLEGALNSPLHF
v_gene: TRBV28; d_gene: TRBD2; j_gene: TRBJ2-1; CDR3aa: CASSKGLAGEQFF
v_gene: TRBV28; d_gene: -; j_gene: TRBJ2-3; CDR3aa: CASSLGPAHSQYF
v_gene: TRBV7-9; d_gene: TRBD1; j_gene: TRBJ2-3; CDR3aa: CASSPRGDTQYF
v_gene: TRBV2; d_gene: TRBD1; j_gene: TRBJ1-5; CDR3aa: CASSWDRGWQPQHF
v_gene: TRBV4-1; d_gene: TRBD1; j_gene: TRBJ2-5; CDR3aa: CASSLVLGQGLETQYF
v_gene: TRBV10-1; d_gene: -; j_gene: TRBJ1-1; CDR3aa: CASSESLLREAFF
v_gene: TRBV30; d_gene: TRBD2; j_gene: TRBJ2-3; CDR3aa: CAWNPPRGGRTDTQYF
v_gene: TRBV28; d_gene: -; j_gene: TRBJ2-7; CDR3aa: CASSRPRYEQYF
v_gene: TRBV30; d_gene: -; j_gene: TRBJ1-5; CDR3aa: CAWSGLDQPQHF
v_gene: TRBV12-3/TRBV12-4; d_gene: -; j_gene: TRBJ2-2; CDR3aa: CASSPVASGELFF
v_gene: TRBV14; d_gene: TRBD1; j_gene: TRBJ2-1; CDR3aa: CASSQDYILGQGTNEQFF
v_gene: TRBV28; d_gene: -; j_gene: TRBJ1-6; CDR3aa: CASSYPREGNSPLHF
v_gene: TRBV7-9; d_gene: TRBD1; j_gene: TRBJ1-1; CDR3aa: CASSHRDRGLMNTEAFF
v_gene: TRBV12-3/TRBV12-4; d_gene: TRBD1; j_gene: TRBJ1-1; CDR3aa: CASRQTGGTEAFF
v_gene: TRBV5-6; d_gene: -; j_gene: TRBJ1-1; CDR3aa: CASSDGLKVGNTEAFF
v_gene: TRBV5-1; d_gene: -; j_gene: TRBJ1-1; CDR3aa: CASSLEGRDTEAFF
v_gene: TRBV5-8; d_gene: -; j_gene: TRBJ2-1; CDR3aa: CASSPPAGGTYNEQFF
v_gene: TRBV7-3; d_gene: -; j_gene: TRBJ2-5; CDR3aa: CASSPWNSEGTQYF
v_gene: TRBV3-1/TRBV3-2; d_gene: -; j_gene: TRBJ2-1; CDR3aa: CASSQGNGLLNEQFF
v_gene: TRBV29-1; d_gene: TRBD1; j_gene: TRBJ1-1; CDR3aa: CSVVFTGGNTEAFF
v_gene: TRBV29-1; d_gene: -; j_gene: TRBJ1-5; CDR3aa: CSVREAYSNQPQHF
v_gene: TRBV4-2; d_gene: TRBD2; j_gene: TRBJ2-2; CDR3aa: CASSQVAGDNTGELFF
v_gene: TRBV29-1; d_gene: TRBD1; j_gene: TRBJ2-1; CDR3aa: CSVESLGTGLRDEQFF
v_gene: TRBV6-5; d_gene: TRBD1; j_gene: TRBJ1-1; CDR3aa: CASSYPDRGALF
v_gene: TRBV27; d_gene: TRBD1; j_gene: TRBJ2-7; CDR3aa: CASSGGQGVAYEQYF
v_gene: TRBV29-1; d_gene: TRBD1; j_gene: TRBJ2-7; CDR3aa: CSVTRDRGRRALAYEQYF